The 9 T cell receptor beta chains given below trace back to one sample, sequenced in a study of cytomegalovirus exposure and HLA in healthy donors. Primers included in the PCR were 60 Vbeta and 13 Jbeta primers. Some clones are missing from TCRdb's copy, which holds only in-frame ones; the method was immunoSEQ multiplex PCR. The sample shows 35,000 to 40,000 clones, approximately 66% of them seen only once. Sequencing was performed on PBMCs. The receptor source for this set is a man aged 45 to 65 in good health and CMV-seropositive.

This sequence joins TRBV13 and TRBJ2-7; D is undetermined. Trimming cost V 1 base and J 1 base, with 5 bases left between them. The CDR3 loop spans 13 amino acids. CDR1 is PRHDT and CDR2 is FYEKMQ in the germline V gene (reference sequence). The CDR3, as DNA: TGTGCCAGCAGCTTAGCGCAGTCCTACGAGCAGTACTTC. Translated, it gives CASSLAQSYEQYF.

The chain links TRBV7-2 to TRBJ1-2, with TRBD1 as a possible D gene (5 bases). The CDR3 has 12 residues. Germline loops: CDR1 SGHTA, CDR2 FQGNSA. The V and J ends lost 2 bases and 5 bases respectively, with 6 bases between them. This chain's CDR3 is CASSLRQYGYTF. The CDR3 coding sequence is TGTGCCAGCAGCTTACGACAGTATGGCTACACCTTC. The full variable domain, completed using reference TRBV7-2 and TRBJ1-2, is GAGVSQSPSNKVTEKGKDVELRCDPISGHTALYWYRQSLGQGLEFLIYFQGNSAPDKSGLPSDRFSAERTGGSVSTLTIQRTQQEDSAVYLCASSLRQYGYTFGSGTRLTVV.

The rearrangement links TRBV11-2 to TRBJ2-5; 7 nucleotides line up with TRBD2. The CDR3 sequence is 15 residues long. Germline CDR1 SGHAT, CDR2 FQNNGV. The J segment lost 4 bases and the V segment lost 0 bases, leaving 5 bases of the junction unmatched. CDR3 in DNA: TGTGCCAGCAGCTTAGAATTAGGGGAGGGAGAGACCCAGTACTTC. Its translation: CASSLELGEGETQYF.

This clone has just one count. V and J are TRBV5-4 and TRBJ2-3; tentatively, D is TRBD2 (6 bases). The V gene's germline CDR1 is SGHNT and CDR2 YYREEE (reference sequence). Trimming stripped 5 bases from V and 3 bases from J, with 7 bases between. This CDR3 comprises 12 residues. CDR3 coding DNA: TGTGCCAGCAGGGGAGGTACAGATACGCAGTATTTT. Protein sequence: CASRGGTDTQYF.

The V call is TRBV27, the J call TRBJ2-7, with no clear D. This CDR3 spans 15 amino acids. V lost 5 bases and J 1 base, leaving 15 bases between the germline ends. Germline assignment: CDR1 MNHEY and CDR2 SMNVEV (reference sequence). In DNA, the CDR3 is TGTGCCAGCAGTCGTACCGGGTCCCCGTCCTACGAGCAGTACTTC. Its protein is CASSRTGSPSYEQYF.

This chain links TRBV4-2 with TRBJ2-7; TRBD2 aligns across 9 bases. The CDR3 extends over 17 amino acids. V shed 4 bases and J 2 bases; nucleotides not matched to a gene: 12. The germline V gene encodes CDR1 LGHNA and CDR2 YNFKEQ. This chain's CDR3 is CASSLDLAGAQTYEQYF. The CDR3, as DNA: TGTGCCAGCAGCCTTGATTTAGCGGGGGCTCAAACCTACGAGCAGTACTTC.

The chain recombines TRBV13 with TRBJ2-1, with 12 bases identical to TRBD2. The germline gives CDR1 PRHDT, CDR2 FYEKMQ (reference sequence). The CDR3 sequence is 14 residues long. J lost 15 bases, V lost 2 bases, and 8 bases had no gene match. The CDR3: CASSLRLAGGHSFF. In DNA, the CDR3 is TGTGCCAGCAGCTTACGCCTAGCGGGGGGGCATTCGTTCTTC.

V and J are TRBV4-3 and TRBJ2-7; a possible D gene is TRBD1 (5 bases). V lost 0 bases and J lost 0, with 12 bases in between. The CDR3 extends over 16 amino acids. CDR1 LGHNA and CDR2 YSLEER come from the germline V gene. CDR3 amino acids: CASSQDLQGYSYEQYF. The CDR3 DNA follows: TGCGCCAGCAGCCAAGATTTGCAGGGTTACTCCTACGAGCAGTACTTC.

This clone was seen once. The gene calls are TRBV5-1 and TRBJ2-5, with a tentative D call TRBD1 (5 bases). Germline values: CDR1 SGHRS, CDR2 YFSETQ. This CDR3 contains 14 residues. V shed 1 base and J shed 9 bases, with 16 bases lying between them. CDR3 in amino acids: CASSLSTGPEAQYF. In DNA form, the CDR3 reads TGCGCCAGCAGCTTGAGCACAGGACCCGAGGCCCAGTACTTC.